Shown below are 10 T cell receptor beta chains from a single sample sequenced in a study of blood T cell repertoires in COVID-19. TCRdb's copy holds only in-frame clones and misses some; the assay was immunoSEQ multiplex PCR. The sample carries 200,000 to 250,000 clones, around 81% recorded once. Sequenced input: PBMCs or T cells enriched from blood (not recorded which). Receptors were obtained from a woman aged 45-59 years with acute COVID-19.

The chain is built from TRBV29-1 and TRBJ2-1; the match to TRBD2 covers 13 bases. The CDR3 sequence is 14 residues long. From germline, CDR1 is SQVTM and CDR2 ANQGSEA. The V and J ends lost 7 bases and 7 bases, in that order; junction bases with no gene match: 7. The CDR3 DNA is TGCAGCGCCTGGACTAGCGGGAGAGGGAATGAGCAGTTCTTC. This sequence encodes CSAWTSGRGNEQFF.

The chain couples TRBV2 to TRBJ2-5; TRBD1 agrees at 7 bases. Losses at the gene ends were 6 bases for V and 1 base for J; bases not matched to a gene: 8. The CDR3 consists of 15 residues. Germline loops: CDR1 SNHLY, CDR2 FYNNEI. This CDR3 is CASRKTGQPQETQYF. DNA for the CDR3: TGTGCCAGCAGAAAGACGGGACAGCCCCAAGAGACCCAGTACTTC.

The chain joins TRBV5-1 to TRBJ2-3; 7 nucleotides align to TRBD1. Germline V lookup: CDR1 SGHRS, CDR2 YFSETQ. Trimming at V came to 6 bases and at J to 0 bases, leaving 10 bases not matched to a gene. CDR3 length: 16 residues. The CDR3 coding sequence is TGCGCCAGCATGCCCCAGGGGACAGCTAGCACAGATACGCAGTATTTT. It encodes CASMPQGTASTDTQYF.

The chain employs TRBV5-1 and TRBJ2-7, with TRBD1 matching over 7 bases. The CDR3 loop spans 15 amino acids. V lost 4 bases, J lost 3 bases, and 10 bases stayed unmatched. Per germline, CDR1 SGHRS and CDR2 YFSETQ. Here the CDR3 reads CASSVTGTAFYEQYF. DNA of the CDR3: TGCGCCAGCAGCGTCACCGGGACAGCCTTCTACGAGCAGTACTTC.

J is TRBJ2-7 and V is TRBV20-1; D unclear. Germline CDR1 is DFQATT and CDR2 is SNEGSKA (reference sequence). This CDR3 region has 11 residues. V was clipped by 1 base and J by 6 bases, with 7 bases between them. CDR3 coding DNA: TGCAGTGCTAGAGGACATAGCGAGCAGTACTTC. Its translation is CSARGHSEQYF.

The chain has TRBV19 and TRBJ2-1; 8 bases fit TRBD2. Germline V gives CDR1 LNHDA, CDR2 SQIVND (reference sequence). This CDR3 spans 17 amino acids. J gave up 8 bases and V 1 base, and 13 bases lay outside the gene matches. CDR3 nucleotides: TGTGCCAGTAGTATAGCCGGGGGGGCCCGTGGGGGACATGAGCAGTTCTTC. This gives the protein CASSIAGGARGGHEQFF.

The chain recombines TRBV25-1 with TRBJ2-1; 13 nucleotides agree with TRBD2. This CDR3 has 15 residues. Germline V gives CDR1 MGHDK, CDR2 SYGVNS. After removal of 4 bases from V and 4 bases from J, the junction contained 1 base not matched to a gene. DNA of the CDR3: TGTGCCAGCAGTGGGGGACTAGCGGGGTACAATGAGCAGTTCTTC. Protein product: CASSGGLAGYNEQFF.

The rearrangement uses TRBV3-1 (or the pseudogene TRBV3-2) and TRBJ2-2; 10 bases agree with TRBD1. Trimming removed 6 bases from V and 0 bases from J; junction bases left unmatched: 4. This CDR3 has 16 amino acids. In germline, CDR1 is LGHDT, CDR2 YNNKEL (reference sequence). The CDR3 spells CASRPGTGANTGELFF. The CDR3 DNA follows: TGTGCCAGCAGACCCGGGACAGGGGCGAACACCGGGGAGCTGTTTTTT.

The chain is built from TRBV5-4 and TRBJ1-3; D possibly corresponds to TRBD1 (6 bases). This CDR3 is 14 amino acids long. The V and J ends lost 2 bases and 4 bases respectively, with 10 bases between them. Germline assignment: CDR1 SGHNT and CDR2 YYREEE (reference sequence). The CDR3 region has the DNA TGTGCCAGCAGCTTTCAGGGGTTGGGAAACACCATATATTTT. Translated: CASSFQGLGNTIYF.

The chain employs TRBV27 and TRBJ2-3; TRBD2 matches 15 bases. Germline assignment: CDR1 MNHEY and CDR2 SMNVEV (reference sequence). Unmatched junction bases numbered 8, after V lost 9 bases and J lost 1 base. The CDR3 runs to 17 residues. The CDR3 region has the DNA TGTGCCAGGAAGGGACTAGCGGGAGGCGCCCGCACAGATACGCAGTATTTT. Protein sequence: CARKGLAGGARTDTQYF.